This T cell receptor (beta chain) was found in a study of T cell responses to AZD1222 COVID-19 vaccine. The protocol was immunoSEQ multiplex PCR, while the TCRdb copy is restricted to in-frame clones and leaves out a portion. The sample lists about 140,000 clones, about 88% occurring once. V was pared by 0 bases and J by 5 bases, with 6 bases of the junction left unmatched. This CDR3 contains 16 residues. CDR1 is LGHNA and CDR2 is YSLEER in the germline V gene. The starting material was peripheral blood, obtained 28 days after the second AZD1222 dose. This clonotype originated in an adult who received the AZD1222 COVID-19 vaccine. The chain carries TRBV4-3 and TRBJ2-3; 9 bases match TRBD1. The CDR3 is CASSQDYRGLGDTQYF. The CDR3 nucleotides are TGCGCCAGCAGCCAAGATTACAGGGGGCTTGGAGATACGCAGTATTTT.